Below are 14 T cell receptor beta chains sequenced from a single sample in a study of cytomegalovirus exposure and HLA in healthy donors. The data were produced by immunoSEQ multiplex PCR, yet TCRdb's version contains in-frame clones alone and is incomplete. The sample comprises 55,000 to 80,000 clones, approximately 95% of which are singletons, and 3% to 4% rests with the top ten. The sequenced sample was PBMCs. These receptors all come from a man younger than 35 in good health and CMV-seronegative.

This clone came up once. The rearrangement joins TRBV7-6 to TRBJ1-6; a weak D match, TRBD1 (6 bases). Between the trimmed V and J ends, which lost 5 bases and 8 bases, there was a span of 16 bases. Germline V CDR1 and CDR2: SGHVS, FNYEAQ. This CDR3 spans 15 amino acids. The CDR3, as DNA: TGTGCCAGCAGCCTACAGGGTTCGTCTTATTCACCCCTCCACTTT. It encodes CASSLQGSSYSPLHF.

V usage is TRBV4-3 and J usage is TRBJ2-3, with D uncertain. CDR1 is LGHNA, CDR2 YSLEER, per germline. The CDR3 loop spans 16 amino acids. With 0 bases removed from V and 3 bases from J, the gap between germline ends came to 13 bases. CDR3 sequence: CASSQDRSSRTDTQYF. CDR3 bases: TGCGCCAGCAGCCAAGATAGATCTAGTAGGACAGATACGCAGTATTTT.

This chain connects TRBV5-6 to TRBJ1-6, with D perhaps TRBD1 (5 bases). Looked up from germline, CDR1 is SGHDT and CDR2 is YYEEEE. V lost 4 bases and J 5 bases, leaving 13 bases between the germline ends. The CDR3 spans 15 residues. The CDR3 sequence is CASSAGTADNSPLHF. CDR3 DNA sequence: TGTGCCAGCAGCGCGGGGACGGCGGATAATTCACCCCTCCACTTT.

The gene calls are TRBV6-5 and TRBJ2-7; tentatively, D is TRBD2 (6 bases). The CDR3 covers 15 residues. Trimming stripped 6 bases from V and 3 bases from J, with 18 bases between. Germline-derived CDR1 and CDR2 are MNHEY and SVGAGI. CDR3 DNA sequence: TGTGCCAGCAGACAACGATGGGACTCTCTCTACGAGCAGTACTTC. It codes for CASRQRWDSLYEQYF.

This clone was observed a handful of times. The chain employs TRBV30 and TRBJ1-1, with D perhaps matching TRBD1 (6 bases). Germline V gives CDR1 GTSNPN, CDR2 SVGIG (reference sequence). V was clipped by 3 bases and J by 1 base, with 12 bases between them. The CDR3 contains 14 residues. The CDR3 region has the DNA TGTGCCTGGAGCGATTCACAGGGGAACACTGAAGCTTTCTTT. Protein product: CAWSDSQGNTEAFF.

V gene TRBV28 combines with J gene TRBJ2-7, with D unresolved. The V gene lost 2 bases and the J gene lost 12 bases, with 14 bases spanning the gap. The CDR3 totals 12 residues. The germline V gene has CDR1 MDHEN and CDR2 SYDVKM. CDR3 sequence: CASSLPQSHPYF. In nucleotides, the CDR3 is TGTGCCAGCAGTTTACCCCAGTCCCATCCGTACTTC.

The chain combines TRBV6-5 with TRBJ2-5; 11 nucleotides line up with TRBD2. This CDR3 spans 14 amino acids. CDR1 is MNHEY, CDR2 SVGAGI, per germline. J was trimmed by 4 bases and V by 5 bases; bases with no gene match: 3. CDR3 coding DNA: TGTGCCAGCAGTCTAGCGGGGGGACGAGAGACCCAGTACTTC. Its translation: CASSLAGGRETQYF.

The chain joins TRBV6-1 to TRBJ1-2; D gene uncertain. The germline CDR1 and CDR2 sequences are MNHNS and SASEGT. CDR3 length equals 12 residues. V was pared by 7 bases and J by 8 bases, with 14 bases between. DNA of the CDR3: TGTGCCAGCAATGACCTAACGAGAGGCTACACCTTC. Protein sequence: CASNDLTRGYTF.

V is TRBV27 and J is TRBJ2-2; D gene unclear. The CDR3 totals 14 residues. Looked up from germline, CDR1 is MNHEY and CDR2 is SMNVEV (reference sequence). Trimming stripped 2 bases from V and 3 bases from J, with 7 bases between. The CDR3: CASSLMGYTGELFF. The CDR3 DNA reads as TGTGCCAGCAGTTTAATGGGCTACACCGGGGAGCTGTTTTTT.

This clone was seen a single time. The chain uses TRBV9 and TRBJ2-7, with D possibly TRBD2 on 5 matching bases. Looked up from germline, CDR1 is SGDLS and CDR2 is YYNGEE. This CDR3 has 15 amino acids. V was pared by 1 base and J by 3 bases, with 14 bases between. Here the CDR3 DNA reads TGTGCCAGCAGCGTAAGCGGAGAGCAATTCTACGAGCAGTACTTC. It translates to CASSVSGEQFYEQYF.

The rearrangement uses TRBV28 and TRBJ2-2, with D maybe TRBD1 (6 bases). Germline CDR1 reads MDHEN; CDR2 reads SYDVKM. The CDR3 sequence is 16 residues long. V lost 4 bases, J lost 0 bases, and 12 bases lay in between. CDR3 region: CASSSYGTTNTGELFF. The CDR3, as DNA: TGTGCCAGCAGTTCATACGGGACAACGAACACCGGGGAGCTGTTTTTT. The complete variable domain, with remaining parts taken from reference TRBV28 and TRBJ2-2, reads DVKVTQSSRYLVKRTGEKVFLECVQDMDHENMFWYRQDPGLGLRLIYFSYDVKMKEKGDIPEGYSVSREKKERFSLILESASTNQTSMYLCASSSYGTTNTGELFFGEGSRLTVL.

The rearrangement uses TRBV6-6 and TRBJ1-4; maybe TRBD1 (6 bases). Looked up from germline, CDR1 is MNHNY and CDR2 is SVGAGI (reference sequence). The CDR3 covers 15 residues. V shed 0 bases and J shed 8 bases, with 13 bases lying between them. The CDR3 DNA sequence: TGTGCCAGCAGTTACTCGCAGGGGATCGCCGAAAAACTGTTTTTT. Encoded protein: CASSYSQGIAEKLFF.

The chain is built from TRBV19 and TRBJ2-1; 9 bases are shared with TRBD1. The V gene end was trimmed by 5 bases and the J gene end by 6 bases; junction bases not matched to a gene: 2. The germline V gene has CDR1 LNHDA and CDR2 SQIVND (reference sequence). The length of the CDR3 is 13 residues. The CDR3 spells CASSLTGGNEQFF. The CDR3 bases are TGTGCCAGTAGTCTGACAGGGGGCAATGAGCAGTTCTTC.

This clone has a single count. This chain connects TRBV5-1 to TRBJ2-2, with TRBD2 matching 8 bases. Germline CDR1 is SGHRS and CDR2 is YFSETQ. With 1 base clipped from V and 5 bases from J, the junction kept 10 bases outside the gene matches. The CDR3 consists of 17 residues. For the CDR3, the DNA is TGCGCCAGCAGCTTGTGGTCGGGGGGGCTTCAGACCGGGGAGCTGTTTTTT. Its protein is CASSLWSGGLQTGELFF. Supplemented by reference TRBV5-1 and TRBJ2-2, the full variable domain reads KAGVTQTPRYLIKTRGQQVTLSCSPISGHRSVSWYQQTPGQGLQFLFEYFSETQRNKGNFPGRFSGRQFSNSRSEMNVSTLELGDSALYLCASSLWSGGLQTGELFFGEGSRLTVL.